This is a list of T cell receptor beta chains from one sample in a study of cytomegalovirus exposure and HLA in healthy donors. Assay: immunoSEQ multiplex PCR; the TCRdb copy retains only in-frame clones and omits some. The sample has over 150,000 clones, around 80% seen once. Sequenced material: PBMCs. The origin of the receptors is a woman in her 50s in good health and CMV-seropositive. Each CDR3 is given with its conserved first and last residue.

TRBV5-1 CASSLVQGLSYEQYF
TRBV7-9 CASSPGTGNEKLFF
TRBV5-4 CASSLDRGSKQFF
TRBV5-4 CASSLGAANTEAFF
TRBV11-2 CASSLLLQAQETQYF
TRBV13 CASSLGRGRSQRGDTQYF
TRBV4-2 CASSQLGTGWHEQFF
TRBV2 CASSERSLPNTEAFF
TRBV9 CASSVDGLSEQFF
TRBV5-1 CASSSGRGSVMNTEAFF
TRBV7-3 CASSLSTGHNYNEQFF
TRBV9 CASTRAGGPSDTQYF
TRBV7-9 CASSNGGSNQPQHF
TRBV7-9 CASSLADWNGYTF
TRBV19 CASSDRANSPLHF
TRBV5-1 CASSLEGAENSPLHF
TRBV7-9 CASSLAGGVYEQYF
TRBV6-5 CASSYLGDTEAFF
TRBV6-5 CASNPRGNTEAFF
TRBV18 CASSPGDRGVNEQFF
TRBV18 CASSPSGQGLVNSPLHF
TRBV9 CASSVGGTGAPYEQYF
TRBV27 CASSLSNGGTYEQYF
TRBV2 CASFQAPNTEAFF
TRBV29-1 CSTYDTNNEQFF
TRBV13 CASSLGGGKNIQYF
TRBV2 CASRRDRDNMWPQHF
TRBV6-1 CASNSGANVLTF
TRBV5-4 CASSLGTGGFDEQYF
TRBV27 CASSPLQGNQPQHF
TRBV28 CASSLPRGGEAFF
TRBV6-1 CASSAPTSGEETQYF
TRBV19 CASSISHGGGAGNEQFF
TRBV6-6 CASSPVDSGNTIYF